Below, 24 T cell receptor beta chains from the same sample are listed, as sequenced in a study of T cells after yellow fever vaccination. TCRdb recomputed calls from the 5' RACE reads with MiXCR, one row per CDR3 protein. The table has just under 600,000 distinct CDR3 sequences, roughly 13% seen once. The specimen comprised PBMCs, sampled on the day of the yellow fever booster vaccination. The receptor source for this set is a young man who received the YFV17D yellow fever vaccine.

The V call is TRBV5-1, the J call TRBJ2-7; tentatively, D is TRBD2 (6 bases). Germline V gene lookup returns CDR1 SGHRS and CDR2 YFSETQ. The length of the CDR3 is 18 residues. The V gene lost 0 bases and the J gene lost 5 bases, with 24 bases spanning the gap. CDR3 residues: CASSLDTTYGGDGHEQYF. CDR3 nucleotides: TGCGCCAGCAGCTTGGACACAACTTACGGGGGAGACGGGCACGAGCAGTACTTC.

This rearrangement joins TRBV18 to TRBJ2-5; D could derive from TRBD1 or TRBD2 (5 bases each). The V and J ends lost 3 bases and 4 bases respectively, with 18 bases between them. Germline CDR1 and CDR2: KGHSH and LQKENI. This CDR3 is built from 16 residues. The CDR3 DNA follows: TGTGCCAGCTCACCGCAAATGAAATGGGGGAGAGAGACCCAGTACTTC. The encoded protein is CASSPQMKWGRETQYF.

The gene calls are TRBV12-3 or TRBV12-4 and TRBJ2-7; D perhaps matches TRBD1 (6 bases). The CDR3 consists of 14 residues. Trimming removed 6 bases from V and 6 bases from J, with 18 bases in between. In DNA, the CDR3 is TGTGCCAGCAGCAAACAGGGTGGTTCGCGCGAGCAGTACTTC. Its protein is CASSKQGGSREQYF.

V gene TRBV3-1 combines with J gene TRBJ2-3; TRBD2 matches at 8 bases. Trimming took 1 base from V and 2 from J; bases not matched to a gene: 5. Germline V lookup: CDR1 LGHDT, CDR2 YNNKEL (reference sequence). The CDR3 covers 16 residues. In DNA form, the CDR3 reads TGTGCCAGCAGCCAAGCCAGCGGGAGTCCCACAGATACGCAGTATTTT. This encodes CASSQASGSPTDTQYF.

This clonotype was recorded a few times. CDR3 DNA: TGTGCCAGCAGCTTAGTCAGGGGGCAACCAAATCAGCCCCAGCATTTT. This translates into CASSLVRGQPNQPQHF. V is TRBV7-8 and J is TRBJ1-5, with 8 bases lining up with TRBD1. Looked up from germline, CDR1 is SGHVS and CDR2 is FQNEAQ. CDR3 length equals 16 residues. V dropped 1 base and J dropped 4; count of bases not matched to a gene: 6.

This clonotype was recorded a few times. The CDR3 DNA sequence: TGTGCCAGCAGTTATCATCTAAATGGACAGCCGACCTACGAGCAGTACTTC. Its translation is CASSYHLNGQPTYEQYF. V is TRBV6-2 or TRBV6-3 and J is TRBJ2-7; a weak D match, TRBD1 (6 bases). The CDR3 is 17 amino acids. Germline values: CDR1 MNHEY, CDR2 SVGEGT. V lost 3 bases to trimming and J lost 2 bases, with 20 bases between them.

This clonotype showed up just a few times. This chain joins TRBV7-2 and TRBJ1-3; 7 bases fit TRBD1. V gave up 2 bases and J gave up 0 bases; unmatched junction bases: 7. CDR3 length equals 17 residues. Germline CDR1 SGHTA, CDR2 FQGNSA. CDR3 loop: CASSLTQGGSSGNTIYF. CDR3 nucleotides: TGTGCCAGCAGCTTAACCCAGGGGGGAAGCTCTGGAAACACCATATATTTT. Based on the CDR3 plus reference TRBV7-2 and TRBJ1-3, the full variable domain is GAGVSQSPSNKVTEKGKDVELRCDPISGHTALYWYRQSLGQGLEFLIYFQGNSAPDKSGLPSDRFSAERTGGSVSTLTIQRTQQEDSAVYLCASSLTQGGSSGNTIYFGEGSWLTVV.

The chain employs TRBV28 and TRBJ2-6; D unresolved. Per the germline V gene, CDR1 is MDHEN and CDR2 is SYDVKM. V gave up 3 bases and J gave up 2 bases, with 20 bases separating them. This CDR3 contains 19 residues. The CDR3, as DNA: TGTGCCAGCAGTTTCGGCATTGAATTGAGGTCCCCTGGGGCCAACGTCCTGACTTTC. Translating it yields CASSFGIELRSPGANVLTF. Full variable domain (rest looked up from reference TRBV28 and TRBJ2-6): DVKVTQSSRYLVKRTGEKVFLECVQDMDHENMFWYRQDPGLGLRLIYFSYDVKMKEKGDIPEGYSVSREKKERFSLILESASTNQTSMYLCASSFGIELRSPGANVLTFGAGSRLTVL.

This clonotype has only a few counts. The chain combines TRBV28 with TRBJ2-2; 8 bases are a match to TRBD2. The CDR3 has 18 amino acids. V lost 4 bases and J lost 0; bases outside the gene matches: 10. Germline CDR1 MDHEN, CDR2 SYDVKM. CDR3 in DNA: TGTGCCAGCAGTTGGTTAGGGCTAGCGGGCGCGAACACCGGGGAGCTGTTTTTT. Translated: CASSWLGLAGANTGELFF. Together with reference TRBV28 and TRBJ2-2, the CDR3 gives the full variable domain: DVKVTQSSRYLVKRTGEKVFLECVQDMDHENMFWYRQDPGLGLRLIYFSYDVKMKEKGDIPEGYSVSREKKERFSLILESASTNQTSMYLCASSWLGLAGANTGELFFGEGSRLTVL.

The sample holds many counts of this clonotype. The CDR3 spells CASSLAGETNNSPLHF. The CDR3 region has the DNA TGCGCCAGCAGCTTGGCAGGGGAGACGAATAATTCACCCCTCCACTTT. The chain carries TRBV5-1 and TRBJ1-6; maybe TRBD1 (6 bases). Germline CDR1 SGHRS, CDR2 YFSETQ. The CDR3 has 16 amino acids. V lost 0 bases to trimming and J lost 5 bases, with 12 bases between them.

At least ten counts were recorded for this clonotype. CDR3 sequence: CASSWTGNQPQHF. CDR3 bases: TGTGCCAGCAGTTGGACAGGCAATCAGCCCCAGCATTTT. J is TRBJ1-5 and V is TRBV27; the D gene is possibly TRBD1 (6 bases). Germline-derived CDR1 and CDR2 are MNHEY and SMNVEV (reference sequence). Deletions cut 4 bases from V and 2 bases from J, with 6 bases between. This CDR3 is 13 amino acids long.

The J gene is TRBJ1-2, the V gene TRBV30; D gene uncertain. Germline loops: CDR1 GTSNPN, CDR2 SVGIG (reference sequence). This CDR3 has 13 residues. With 3 bases removed from V and 4 bases from J, the gap between germline ends came to 12 bases. The chain's CDR3 is CAWRTPAGYGYTF. The CDR3 DNA reads TGTGCCTGGAGAACTCCAGCTGGCTATGGCTACACCTTC.

CDR3 amino acids: CASSYASGGLYEQFF. Written as DNA, the CDR3 is TGTGCCAGCAGTTACGCATCGGGAGGTTTGTATGAGCAGTTCTTC. V gene TRBV6-5 combines with J gene TRBJ2-1; 7 bases are a match to TRBD2. The germline V gene has CDR1 MNHEY and CDR2 SVGAGI. This CDR3 has 15 residues. After removal of 2 bases from V and 8 bases from J, the junction contained 9 bases not matched to a gene.

The chain is built from TRBV20-1 and TRBJ2-1; TRBD1 aligns across 11 bases. This CDR3 is built from 14 residues. V lost 3 bases to trimming and J lost 9 bases; unmatched junction nucleotides: 7. Germline V gene lookup returns CDR1 DFQATT and CDR2 SNEGSKA (reference sequence). The CDR3 loop reads CSASWTGGEGEQFF. CDR3 DNA: TGCAGTGCTAGTTGGACAGGGGGCGAGGGTGAGCAGTTCTTC.

The chain has TRBV27 and TRBJ2-7, with TRBD2 matching over 8 bases. Germline CDR1 is MNHEY and CDR2 is SMNVEV (reference sequence). V gave up 6 bases and J gave up 0 bases; unmatched junction bases: 7. This CDR3 is 15 amino acids long. CDR3 sequence (DNA): TGTGCCAGCAGGGGCCCCGGGAGGGCCTCCTACGAGCAGTACTTC. Translated, it gives CASRGPGRASYEQYF.

The chain has TRBV10-2 and TRBJ2-5; tentative D call: TRBD1 (5 bases). V lost 1 base and J 3 bases, leaving 12 bases between the germline ends. The CDR3 contains 15 residues. CDR1 is WSHSY, CDR2 SAAADI, per germline. This CDR3 is CASSEWGDRKETQYF. The CDR3 DNA reads as TGCGCCAGCAGTGAGTGGGGTGACAGAAAAGAGACCCAGTACTTC.

V and J are TRBV28 and TRBJ2-7; the match to TRBD2 covers 10 bases. J gave up 1 base and V 6 bases, and 3 bases lay outside the gene matches. The CDR3 is 14 amino acids. Germline V gene sequence: CDR1 MDHEN, CDR2 SYDVKM. As DNA, the CDR3 is TGTGCCAGCAGAGGGGGACTAGCGTCCTACGAGCAGTACTTC. As protein: CASRGGLASYEQYF.

The V gene is TRBV10-3, the J gene TRBJ2-1; TRBD2 matches 13 bases. The trim removed 11 bases at V and 6 bases at J, leaving 7 bases unmatched. The germline CDR1 and CDR2 sequences are ENHRY and SYGVKD. The CDR3 is 14 amino acids. CDR3 DNA sequence: TGTGCCGTGGGAACTAGCGGGAGGGCCAATGAGCAGTTCTTC. It yields the protein CAVGTSGRANEQFF.

This clonotype turned up a few times. The CDR3 region has the DNA TGCAGTGCGCACGAGGGGAGCGACCGCACAGATACGCAGTATTTT. This sequence encodes CSAHEGSDRTDTQYF. J is TRBJ2-3 and V is TRBV20-1; D may match TRBD1 or TRBD2 (5 bases each). V was pared by 6 bases and J by 1 base, with 17 bases between. This CDR3 has 15 residues. Germline loops: CDR1 DFQATT, CDR2 SNEGSKA (reference sequence).

CDR3 coding DNA: TGTGCCTGGAGTGTACTCGGTGGCGGGCAGTACTTC. Its protein product is CAWSVLGGGQYF. The rearrangement joins TRBV30 to TRBJ2-7; D is unresolved. The CDR3 length is 12 residues. Germline V gene data show CDR1 as GTSNPN and CDR2 as SVGIG (reference sequence). The V end was cut by 0 bases, the J end by 9 bases, with 12 bases between.

This clonotype was seen a few times. This rearrangement joins TRBV10-3 to TRBJ2-1; 12 bases align to TRBD2. This CDR3 contains 17 residues. J gave up 7 bases and V 4 bases, and 11 bases lay outside the gene matches. Germline V CDR1 and CDR2: ENHRY, SYGVKD. DNA for the CDR3: TGTGCCATCAGTGGGACTGAGACTAGCGGGAGTCAGAATGAGCAGTTCTTC. This encodes CAISGTETSGSQNEQFF.

This clonotype was seen more than once but under ten times. J is TRBJ2-7 and V is TRBV30; D is possibly TRBD2 (6 bases). The CDR3 length is 14 residues. V was cut by 4 bases and J by 6 bases, with 19 bases left in between. CDR1 and CDR2 from the germline V gene are GTSNPN and SVGIG (reference sequence). The CDR3 bases are TGTGCCTGGAAGCGGGCAGGGAGGAGGCCCGAGCAGTACTTC. Its translation is CAWKRAGRRPEQYF.

This clonotype was detected a few times. The chain combines TRBV7-2 with TRBJ1-2; possible D gene TRBD1, 5 bases. CDR1 SGHTA and CDR2 FQGNSA come from the germline V gene. Trimming cost V 3 bases and J 6 bases, with 11 bases left between them. The CDR3 spans 13 residues. The CDR3 protein is CASSFMQGDGYTF. In nucleotides, the CDR3 is TGTGCCAGCAGCTTTATGCAGGGCGATGGCTACACCTTC.

This sequence joins TRBV5-1 and TRBJ2-3; 12 bases match TRBD2. V was clipped by 4 bases and J by 5 bases; unmatched bases: 5. The germline CDR1 and CDR2 sequences are SGHRS and YFSETQ. CDR3 length: 15 amino acids. This CDR3 is CASSLLAGGGDTQYF. CDR3 bases: TGCGCCAGCAGCCTACTAGCGGGAGGTGGAGATACGCAGTATTTT.